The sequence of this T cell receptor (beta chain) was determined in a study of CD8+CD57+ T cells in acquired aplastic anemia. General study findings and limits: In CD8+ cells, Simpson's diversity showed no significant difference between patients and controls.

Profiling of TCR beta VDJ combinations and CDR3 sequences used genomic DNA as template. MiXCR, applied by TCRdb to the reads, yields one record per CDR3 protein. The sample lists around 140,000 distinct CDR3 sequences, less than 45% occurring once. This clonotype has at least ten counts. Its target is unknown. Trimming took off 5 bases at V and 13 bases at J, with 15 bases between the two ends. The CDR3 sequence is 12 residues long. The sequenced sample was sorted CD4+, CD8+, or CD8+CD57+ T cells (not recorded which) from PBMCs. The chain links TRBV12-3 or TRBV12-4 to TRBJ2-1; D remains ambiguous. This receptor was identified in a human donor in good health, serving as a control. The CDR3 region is CASSQTPTSQFF. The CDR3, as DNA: TGTGCCAGCAGTCAGACTCCAACCTCTCAGTTCTTC.